The subject of this entry is one TCR beta chain. The antigen is unknown. Its ends do not fully match the called genes, so a read error is possible. TCRbeta libraries were built with three rounds of nested PCR, modified from ARM-PCR. TCRdb redid the calling of the multiplex PCR reads with MiXCR, one entry per CDR3 protein. Among approximately 130,000 distinct CDR3 sequences listed, roughly 67% were seen once. This CDR3 has 15 residues. The germline V gene has CDR1 MNHEY and CDR2 SVGAGI. This record comes from a study of tumor and adjacent non-tumor tissue in lung cancer. This sample's RNA came from whole unsorted tissue. General study findings and limits: TCR diversity was significantly greater in tumor than normal lung tissue. Tumor TCR diversity, when higher, was linked to shorter survival.

The chain is built from TRBV6-5 and TRBJ1-5; unclear D gene. This receptor was taken from a young man with non-small cell lung cancer. Sequenced sample: lung tumor tissue. CDR3 nucleotides: TGTGTCAGCAGTTACCCCCTCTCTCGCAATCAGCCCCAGCATTTT. Translated, it gives CVSSYPLSRNQPQHF.